These 9 T cell receptor beta chains share one sample of origin, sequenced in a study of identical twins. TCRdb recomputed calls from the 5' RACE reads with MiXCR, one row per CDR3 protein. The sample contains around 670,000 distinct CDR3 sequences, 5.5% to 6.5% of which appear only once. Sequenced sample: naive T cells sorted from blood. The receptors were sampled from a man between 18 and 35 years old in good health.

V is TRBV12-3 or TRBV12-4 and J is TRBJ2-1; 8 bases line up with TRBD2. J was trimmed by 2 bases and V by 5 bases; bases with no gene match: 17. This CDR3 contains 19 residues. The CDR3 nucleotides read TGTGCCAGCAGTGCGGGGCGGGAGGTACCCATTGATGCCTACAATGAGCAGTTCTTC. It specifies CASSAGREVPIDAYNEQFF.

This clonotype came up many times. The chain carries TRBV7-2 and TRBJ2-3; D is ambiguous. Germline assignment: CDR1 SGHTA and CDR2 FQGNSA. The CDR3 has 13 residues. Trimming cost V 1 base and J 6 bases, with 8 bases left between them. The CDR3 nucleotides are TGTGCCAGCAGCTTAGTAACGTTTGATACGCAGTATTTT. The encoded protein is CASSLVTFDTQYF.

V is TRBV10-3 and J is TRBJ2-2; TRBD1 aligns across 8 bases. Germline trimming cut 3 bases from V and 5 bases from J; bases unmatched to any gene: 8. The germline V gene encodes CDR1 ENHRY and CDR2 SYGVKD. CDR3 length equals 16 residues. The CDR3 nucleotides read TGTGCCATCAGTGATGCCAGGGGGCTGAAGACCGGGGAGCTGTTTTTT. This sequence encodes CAISDARGLKTGELFF.

The V and J genes are TRBV6-1 and TRBJ2-1, with 13 bases identical to TRBD2. Germline V lookup: CDR1 MNHNS, CDR2 SASEGT. V lost 6 bases, J lost 10 bases, and 9 bases stayed unmatched. The CDR3 has 15 residues. The CDR3 loop is CASRGGLAGAIEQFF. The CDR3 DNA follows: TGTGCCAGCAGGGGCGGACTAGCGGGAGCCATAGAGCAGTTCTTC.

In its sample, this clonotype was seen many times. This rearrangement joins TRBV12-3 or TRBV12-4 to TRBJ2-2, with 8 positions matching TRBD1. With V trimmed by 7 bases and J by 7 bases, 5 bases remained unmatched. This CDR3 is 13 amino acids long. The DNA of the CDR3 is TGTGCCAGCAACTACAGGGGGAACGGGGAGCTGTTTTTT. It codes for CASNYRGNGELFF.

This clonotype came up many times. The chain employs TRBV28 and TRBJ2-1, with D perhaps TRBD2 (5 bases). Trimming removed 6 bases from V and 6 bases from J, with 15 bases in between. The CDR3 extends over 14 amino acids. CDR1 is MDHEN and CDR2 is SYDVKM in the germline V gene. CDR3 sequence: CASRSASRRNEQFF. In DNA, the CDR3 is TGTGCCAGCAGGAGCGCTAGCAGACGCAATGAGCAGTTCTTC.

This clonotype occurred many times. CDR3 in DNA: TGTGCCAGCAGCCTGACAGGGGAGTTCAATCAGCCCCAGCATTTT. It codes for CASSLTGEFNQPQHF. The chain is built from TRBV12-3 or TRBV12-4 and TRBJ1-5, with 8 bases lining up with TRBD1. The V and J ends lost 6 bases and 3 bases, in that order; junction bases with no gene match: 7. This CDR3 has 15 residues.

The V gene is TRBV2, the J gene TRBJ2-2; D is perhaps TRBD1 (5 bases). V was trimmed by 3 bases and J by 5 bases, leaving 13 bases between them. Germline lookup yields CDR1 SNHLY and CDR2 FYNNEI. The CDR3 runs 15 residues. For the CDR3, the DNA is TGTGCCAGCAGTGAGGGGCAGGGCATAACCGGGGAGCTGTTTTTT. Its protein is CASSEGQGITGELFF.

This clonotype was detected many times. The rearrangement links TRBV9 to TRBJ1-6, with D possibly TRBD1 on 5 matching bases. The CDR3 extends over 15 amino acids. Germline CDR1 is SGDLS and CDR2 is YYNGEE. Trimming stripped 3 bases from V and 8 bases from J, with 15 bases between. CDR3 nucleotide sequence: TGTGCCAGCAGCGGCCACGAGGGACCGGATTCACCCCTCCACTTT. Protein product: CASSGHEGPDSPLHF. The whole variable domain, remainder taken from reference TRBV9 and TRBJ1-6, is DSGVTQTPKHLITATGQRVTLRCSPRSGDLSVYWYQQSLDQGLQFLIQYYNGEERAKGNILERFSAQQFPDLHSELNLSSLELGDSALYFCASSGHEGPDSPLHFGNGTRLTVT.